The 30 T cell receptor beta chains presented below share a single source sample, sequenced in a study of OX40 agonist ivuxolimab in advanced cancers. Sequenced by immunoSEQ multiplex PCR; TCRdb stores in-frame clones only, minus some. The sample has tens of thousands of clones; 65% to 85% are singletons. The sample here was CD4+ or CD8+ T cells sorted from blood, taken in a trial of the OX40 agonist ivuxolimab. The receptors here all came from an adult with an advanced solid tumor such as melanoma, head and neck, liver or kidney cancer.

The rearrangement links TRBV5-4 to TRBJ2-3, with D uncertain. The CDR3 runs 14 residues. Germline lookup yields CDR1 SGHNT and CDR2 YYREEE (reference sequence). V lost 6 bases, J lost 2 bases, and 13 bases lay in between. CDR3 protein: CASTLLPHTDTQYF. In nucleotides, the CDR3 is TGTGCCAGCACCCTCTTACCACACACAGATACGCAGTATTTT.

The V and J genes are TRBV9 and TRBJ2-1; the D gene is possibly TRBD2 (7 bases). V lost 0 bases, J lost 5 bases, and 21 bases lay in between. Germline V gene lookup returns CDR1 SGDLS and CDR2 YYNGEE. The CDR3 extends over 18 amino acids. The CDR3 here is CASSVAGRGGRYDNEQFF. DNA for the CDR3: TGTGCCAGCAGCGTAGCTGGGAGGGGGGGCCGATATGACAATGAGCAGTTCTTC.

The rearrangement uses TRBV9 and TRBJ1-5; TRBD1 matches 8 bases. The junction had 6 bases not matched to a gene; V was cut back by 4 bases and J by 6 bases. In germline, CDR1 is SGDLS, CDR2 YYNGEE. CDR3 size: 14 residues. The CDR3 region is CASSPGQGFQPQHF. The DNA for the CDR3 is TGTGCCAGCAGCCCTGGACAGGGTTTTCAGCCCCAGCATTTT.

The rearrangement uses TRBV13 and TRBJ2-7; tentatively, D is TRBD1 or TRBD2 (5 bases each). The V end lost 2 bases, the J end lost 2 bases, and 10 bases lay between the germline ends. The CDR3 is 14 amino acids. Germline V lookup: CDR1 PRHDT, CDR2 FYEKMQ (reference sequence). The CDR3 sequence is CASSLRDGPYEQYF. The CDR3, as DNA: TGTGCCAGCAGCTTAAGGGACGGACCCTACGAGCAGTACTTC.

The chain is built from TRBV4-1 and TRBJ2-6, with D perhaps TRBD1 (6 bases). CDR1 and CDR2 (germline): MGHRA, YSYEKL. The V and J ends lost 0 bases and 2 bases respectively, with 8 bases between them. This CDR3 has 16 residues. The DNA of the CDR3 is TGCGCCAGCAGCCAAGATGCAGGGGCTGGGGCCAACGTCCTGACTTTC. Encoded protein: CASSQDAGAGANVLTF.

The rearrangement joins TRBV4-3 to TRBJ1-1; TRBD1 matches 7 bases. J was trimmed by 6 bases and V by 1 base; bases with no gene match: 8. CDR3 length: 15 amino acids. CDR1 LGHNA and CDR2 YSLEER come from the germline V gene. The CDR3 DNA sequence: TGCGCCAGCAGCCAAGCCCTGGCCAGGGGGGCTGAAGCTTTCTTT. Translated: CASSQALARGAEAFF.

V is TRBV5-4 and J is TRBJ1-2, with 10 bases lining up with TRBD1. This CDR3 region has 15 residues. With V trimmed by 2 bases and J by 7 bases, 8 bases remained unmatched. Germline lookup yields CDR1 SGHNT and CDR2 YYREEE (reference sequence). CDR3 bases: TGTGCCAGCAGCTTAGGGACAGGGGCTGACAGTGGCTACACCTTC. This sequence encodes CASSLGTGADSGYTF.

This chain uses TRBV27 with TRBJ2-5, with 8 bases identical to TRBD2. This CDR3 is 14 amino acids long. V shed 5 bases and J 5 bases; nucleotides not matched to a gene: 7. The germline gives CDR1 MNHEY, CDR2 SMNVEV (reference sequence). CDR3 DNA sequence: TGTGCCAGCAGTGTCGGGGGGGCCTGGGAGACCCAGTACTTC. It encodes CASSVGGAWETQYF.

This clone was detected a few times. The chain carries TRBV7-8 and TRBJ1-2, with D possibly TRBD1 on 6 matching bases. CDR1 is SGHVS, CDR2 FQNEAQ, per germline. The CDR3 contains 13 residues. V lost 7 bases and J lost 2, with 11 bases in between. The CDR3 sequence is CASTRDKNYGYTF. The DNA for the CDR3 is TGTGCCAGCACTAGGGACAAGAACTATGGCTACACCTTC.

This clone has more than one count but fewer than ten. The rearrangement links TRBV20-1 to TRBJ1-1; D remains ambiguous. Trimming cost V 6 bases and J 4 bases, with 9 bases left between them. The CDR3 is 11 residues long. Germline values: CDR1 DFQATT, CDR2 SNEGSKA (reference sequence). The CDR3 sequence: CSAVDFTEAFF. The CDR3 DNA follows: TGCAGTGCCGTGGATTTCACTGAAGCTTTCTTT.

The chain couples TRBV7-9 to TRBJ2-7, with D possibly being TRBD2 (6 bases). The V gene's germline CDR1 is SEHNR and CDR2 FQNEAQ (reference sequence). Trimming left V 4 bases short and J 4 bases short, with 26 bases between. The CDR3 sequence is 18 residues long. CDR3 coding DNA: TGTGCCAGCAGCTCCCCCACACTCGGAGGGGTCCGACCATACGAGCAGTACTTC. Encoded protein: CASSSPTLGGVRPYEQYF.

The chain is built from TRBV19 and TRBJ1-1; D may be TRBD1 (6 bases). This CDR3 region has 14 residues. V lost 7 bases to trimming and J lost 2 bases, with 14 bases between them. Per germline, CDR1 LNHDA and CDR2 SQIVND (reference sequence). The CDR3, as DNA: TGTGCCAGTAAGGAGCAGGGGCGAAACACTGAAGCTTTCTTT. It yields the protein CASKEQGRNTEAFF.

The rearrangement links TRBV6-5 to TRBJ2-1, with a possible D match to TRBD2 (6 bases). CDR1 is MNHEY, CDR2 SVGAGI, per germline. The CDR3 sequence is 14 residues long. V lost 0 bases and J 5 bases, leaving 8 bases between the germline ends. The CDR3 DNA follows: TGTGCCAGCAGTTACTCGGAGGGGAACAATGAGCAGTTCTTC. Its translation: CASSYSEGNNEQFF.

The chain couples TRBV7-8 to TRBJ1-4; TRBD1 is a possible D gene (6 bases). CDR3 length: 15 amino acids. Germline CDR1 and CDR2: SGHVS and FQNEAQ. Trimming left V 5 bases short and J 1 base short, with 11 bases between. The CDR3 is CASSATGLTNEKLFF. In DNA, the CDR3 is TGTGCCAGCAGCGCCACAGGGTTAACTAATGAAAAACTGTTTTTT.

This clone was seen once. The V call is TRBV11-2, the J call TRBJ2-7; possible D gene TRBD1, 6 bases. The CDR3 has 14 residues. Germline V gene data show CDR1 as SGHAT and CDR2 as FQNNGV. V shed 1 base and J shed 2 bases, with 9 bases lying between them. Here the CDR3 reads CASSLGQVAYEQYF. The CDR3, as DNA: TGTGCCAGCAGCTTAGGACAGGTTGCCTACGAGCAGTACTTC.

J is TRBJ2-2 and V is TRBV27; 8 positions agree with TRBD1. The junction had 5 bases not matched to a gene; V was cut back by 3 bases and J by 2 bases. The germline gives CDR1 MNHEY, CDR2 SMNVEV (reference sequence). CDR3 length: 16 residues. The CDR3 DNA sequence: TGTGCCAGCAGTTTTGGGGGACAGGCAAACACCGGGGAGCTGTTTTTT. This encodes CASSFGGQANTGELFF.

This chain joins TRBV5-8 and TRBJ2-7, with 10 bases that match TRBD2. The CDR3 totals 15 residues. Losses at the gene ends were 4 bases for V and 2 bases for J; bases not matched to a gene: 6. The germline gives CDR1 SGHTS, CDR2 YDEGEE. CDR3 coding DNA: TGTGCCAGCAGCCCAGGACTAGCGGCCGCCTACGAGCAGTACTTC. Its protein is CASSPGLAAAYEQYF. Together with reference TRBV5-8 and TRBJ2-7, the CDR3 gives the full variable domain: EAGVTQSPTHLIKTRGQQATLRCSPISGHTSVYWYQQALGLGLQFLLWYDEGEERNRGNFPPRFSGRQFPNYSSELNVNALELEDSALYLCASSPGLAAAYEQYFGPGTRLTVT.

Regarding this clone: This specimen includes other DNA sequences encoding the same CDR3. The chain combines TRBV6-6 with TRBJ2-7; D not resolved. The germline V gene has CDR1 MNHNY and CDR2 SVGAGI (reference sequence). V was clipped by 0 bases and J by 6 bases, with 3 bases between them. The CDR3 has 11 residues. The DNA of the CDR3 is TGTGCCAGCAGTTACTCGGGCGAGCAGTACTTC. This codes for CASSYSGEQYF.

This clone showed up just a few times. V gene TRBV29-1 combines with J gene TRBJ2-1; 9 bases agree with TRBD1. The CDR3 is 14 amino acids. The ends lost 7 bases at V and 5 bases at J; junction bases unmatched: 9. CDR1 is SQVTM and CDR2 is ANQGSEA in the germline V gene. The CDR3 reads CSALRWDRDNEQFF. The CDR3 coding sequence is TGCAGCGCTCTTAGGTGGGACAGGGACAATGAGCAGTTCTTC.

The chain couples TRBV5-1 to TRBJ2-1; 7 bases are shared with TRBD2. The CDR3 is 16 amino acids. Germline V lookup: CDR1 SGHRS, CDR2 YFSETQ. V shed 0 bases and J 2 bases; nucleotides not matched to a gene: 5. This CDR3 is CASSLGDYGTYNEQFF. The CDR3, as DNA: TGCGCCAGCAGCTTGGGGGACTACGGTACCTACAATGAGCAGTTCTTC.

This chain joins TRBV11-1 and TRBJ1-2; TRBD1 might be the D (5 bases). Trimming cost V 4 bases and J 4 bases, with 13 bases left between them. This CDR3 has 14 amino acids. In germline, CDR1 is SGHAT, CDR2 FQDESV (reference sequence). CDR3: CASSSLDSSYGYTF. CDR3 bases: TGTGCCAGCAGCTCCTTAGACAGCAGCTATGGCTACACCTTC.

The rearrangement links TRBV27 to TRBJ2-1, with D tentatively TRBD1 or TRBD2 (5 bases each). Germline V gene sequence: CDR1 MNHEY, CDR2 SMNVEV (reference sequence). The CDR3 loop spans 13 amino acids. The V and J ends lost 4 bases and 2 bases respectively, with 6 bases between them. The CDR3, as DNA: TGTGCCAGCAGTTGGGGACCCTACAATGAGCAGTTCTTC. Its translation: CASSWGPYNEQFF.

The V call is TRBV18, the J call TRBJ2-3, with a weak D call TRBD1 (6 bases). Trimming took off 3 bases at V and 0 bases at J, with 13 bases between the two ends. Germline V gene lookup returns CDR1 KGHSH and CDR2 LQKENI. This CDR3 contains 16 residues. The chain's CDR3 is CASSPEYRASTDTQYF. The DNA for the CDR3 is TGTGCCAGCTCACCCGAGTACAGGGCGAGCACAGATACGCAGTATTTT.

V and J are TRBV15 and TRBJ1-1; unclear D gene. The germline V gene encodes CDR1 LNHNV and CDR2 YYDKDF (reference sequence). V gave up 4 bases and J gave up 1 base, with 7 bases separating them. The CDR3 runs to 13 residues. The CDR3 spells CATSTAPNTEAFF. The CDR3 DNA reads TGTGCCACCAGCACCGCCCCGAACACTGAAGCTTTCTTT.

V is TRBV4-1 and J is TRBJ2-3; D gene uncertain. Between the trimmed V and J ends, which lost 1 base and 3 bases, there was a span of 14 bases. The CDR3 consists of 16 residues. Germline values: CDR1 MGHRA, CDR2 YSYEKL. CDR3 protein: CASSQGREYVTDTQYF. The CDR3 DNA reads TGCGCCAGCAGCCAAGGTAGAGAATACGTAACAGATACGCAGTATTTT.

The rearrangement joins TRBV11-2 to TRBJ2-3; 8 bases line up with TRBD1. Trimming cost V 6 bases and J 4 bases; bases outside gene matches: 9. In germline, CDR1 is SGHAT, CDR2 FQNNGV. The CDR3 loop spans 15 amino acids. DNA for the CDR3: TGTGCCAGCAGTCAGAGGACAGGGAAGGCAGATACGCAGTATTTT. It translates to CASSQRTGKADTQYF.

The chain combines TRBV6-6 with TRBJ2-7; D gene unclear. This CDR3 is 10 amino acids long. Trimming removed 7 bases from V and 3 bases from J, with 4 bases in between. Germline V CDR1 and CDR2: MNHNY, SVGAGI (reference sequence). The CDR3 spells CASMGYEQYF. The CDR3 region has the DNA TGTGCCAGCATGGGCTACGAGCAGTACTTC.

The gene calls are TRBV19 and TRBJ1-5; perhaps TRBD1 as D (5 bases). The length of the CDR3 is 14 residues. Germline V gene data show CDR1 as LNHDA and CDR2 as SQIVND (reference sequence). V was clipped by 5 bases and J by 1 base, with 9 bases between them. CDR3 nucleotides: TGTGCCAGTAGTCCCAGGGTGAGCAATCAGCCCCAGCATTTT. Translated, it gives CASSPRVSNQPQHF.

This clone was detected only a few times. The chain joins TRBV9 to TRBJ2-7; either TRBD1 or TRBD2 may supply D (5 bases each). CDR1 SGDLS and CDR2 YYNGEE come from the germline V gene. There are 12 residues in the CDR3. Trimming shortened V by 4 bases and J by 8 bases, and 13 bases separated the two germline ends. CDR3 protein: CASSLNTGQQYF. The CDR3 DNA is TGTGCCAGCAGCCTCAACACGGGACAGCAGTACTTC.

The genes are TRBV11-3 and TRBJ2-7; D might be TRBD1 (6 bases). V was cut by 8 bases and J by 7 bases, with 18 bases left in between. Per the germline V gene, CDR1 is SGHNT and CDR2 is YENEEA. This CDR3 contains 13 residues. The DNA of the CDR3 is TGTGCCAGCGGGGGCGGGCCTCTTGTGGAGCAGTACTTC. Protein sequence: CASGGGPLVEQYF. Based on the CDR3 plus reference TRBV11-3 and TRBJ2-7, the full variable domain is EAGVVQSPRYKIIEKKQPVAFWCNPISGHNTLYWYLQNLGQGPELLIRYENEEAVDDSQLPKDRFSAERLKGVDSTLKIQPAELGDSAVYLCASGGGPLVEQYFGPGTRLTVT.